The present entry profiles one T cell receptor beta chain with its context. The data were produced by immunoSEQ multiplex PCR, yet TCRdb's version contains in-frame clones alone and is incomplete. The sample contains about 88,000 clones, roughly nine tenths of which appear only once. This record belongs to a study of T cell responses to AZD1222 COVID-19 vaccine. The germline CDR1 and CDR2 sequences are LNHDA and SQIVND (reference sequence). The CDR3 contains 12 residues. Trimming cost V 9 bases and J 4 bases; bases outside gene matches: 4. The sequences come from peripheral blood, collected on day 0 of AZD1222 vaccination. The origin of this receptor is an adult in good health. This chain uses TRBV19 with TRBJ2-7; 9 bases are shared with TRBD2. CDR3 coding DNA: TGTGCCAGCCAGACTAGCGGTTACGAGCAGTACTTC. Amino acid sequence: CASQTSGYEQYF.